The clone carrying this T cell receptor beta chain was counted at least ten times. Its antigen is unidentified. These data originate in a study of CD8 T cells in ankylosing spondylitis. Findings and limits, study-wide: Matched ankylosing spondylitis synovial fluid reportedly contained a significantly enriched population of disease-linked clones.

As the method for making TCR beta libraries, quantitative 5'-RACE with molecular barcodes was used. TCRdb itself ran the 5' RACE reads through MiXCR, one entry per CDR3 protein. The sample contains roughly 90,000 distinct CDR3 sequences, about 8.6% of which appear only once. Specimen: blood, either unsorted or a sorted T cell fraction (not recorded which). This sequence was found in a male donor with ankylosing spondylitis or in good health (not recorded which).

The CDR3: CASSERSYSNQPQHF. The CDR3 DNA reads as TGTGCCAGCAGTGAAAGGTCATACAGCAATCAGCCCCAGCATTTT. This chain connects TRBV6-1 to TRBJ1-5; no clear D gene. This CDR3 is built from 15 residues. The V gene lost 2 bases and the J gene lost 1 base, with 9 bases spanning the gap. The germline V gene encodes CDR1 MNHNS and CDR2 SASEGT.